Below are 23 T cell receptor beta chains sequenced from a single sample in a study of response to subunit inactivated influenza vaccine listed by TCRdb under 2018. Library creation used RT-PCR. The instrument given in TCRdb is Illumina HiSeq 2500. TCRdb applied fastp at Q25 and MiXCR to the public reads, then kept only in-frame beta chains. Every CDR3 protein is listed once, alongside the most common genes and DNA of its rows. This sample gives around 200,000 distinct CDR3 sequences in total; under 15% of them show up just once. The leading ten clones occupy 26% of the sample. The sample consisted of CD8+ T cells sorted from PBMCs, taken about 5 days after vaccination. These receptors originate from a man aged 45 to 65 who received an inactivated influenza vaccine. Donor details come from another sample of the same person, matched by shared clones.

V is TRBV12-3 or TRBV12-4 and J is TRBJ2-7; D possibly corresponds to TRBD1 (5 bases). The CDR3 contains 15 residues. With 6 bases removed from V and 0 bases from J, the gap between germline ends came to 15 bases. As DNA, the CDR3 is TGTGCCAGCAGCCCGTCCCGCCAGGGCTCCTACGAGCAGTACTTC. Its translation is CASSPSRQGSYEQYF.

This clonotype was observed a few times. CDR3 nucleotide sequence: TGTGCCAGCAGTCTACGGACTAGCGGGAGGGGCGAGCAGTACTTC. It codes for CASSLRTSGRGEQYF. V gene TRBV6-2 or TRBV6-3 combines with J gene TRBJ2-7, with 15 bases fitting TRBD2. V gave up 5 bases and J gave up 6 bases; unmatched junction bases: 5. The CDR3 has 15 residues. Per the germline V gene, CDR1 is MNHEY and CDR2 is SVGEGT.

This clonotype was recorded at least ten times. This chain uses TRBV13 with TRBJ2-7; tentative D call: TRBD1 (6 bases). Deletions cut 5 bases from V and 2 bases from J, with 13 bases between. This CDR3 has 14 residues. Germline CDR1 reads PRHDT; CDR2 reads FYEKMQ (reference sequence). The CDR3 here is CASSQPGQTYEQYF. The CDR3 DNA reads TGTGCCAGCAGCCAACCGGGACAAACCTACGAGCAGTACTTC.

The chain joins TRBV5-6 to TRBJ2-7; no clear D gene. V was shortened by 4 bases and J by 0 bases, with 11 bases between the two germline ends. CDR1 SGHDT and CDR2 YYEEEE come from the germline V gene. CDR3 length: 14 residues. This chain's CDR3 is CASSGSLNSYEQYF. The CDR3 nucleotides are TGTGCCAGCAGCGGATCCCTTAACTCCTACGAGCAGTACTTC.

The V and J genes are TRBV12-3 or TRBV12-4 and TRBJ2-2, with D maybe TRBD1 (5 bases). Trimming took 6 bases from V and 3 from J, leaving 17 bases between them. CDR3 length: 16 residues. For the CDR3, the DNA is TGTGCCAGCAGCATTTACGGCAGGGCGGACACCGGGGAGCTGTTTTTT. It is translated as CASSIYGRADTGELFF.

The chain is built from TRBV20-1 and TRBJ1-2; 9 bases are a match to TRBD1. Germline values: CDR1 DFQATT, CDR2 SNEGSKA (reference sequence). CDR3 length: 13 amino acids. J gave up 2 bases and V 6 bases, and 4 bases lay outside the gene matches. CDR3 nucleotides: TGCAGTGCGACCGGGACAGGGAACTATGGCTACACCTTC. It yields the protein CSATGTGNYGYTF.

This clonotype was seen a handful of times. This chain joins TRBV12-3 or TRBV12-4 and TRBJ2-2, with D possibly matching TRBD2 (5 bases). With 2 bases removed from V and 5 bases from J, the gap between germline ends came to 12 bases. This CDR3 contains 15 residues. The CDR3 DNA reads as TGTGCCAGCAGTTTATTCTTGCGAGGGACCGGGGAGCTGTTTTTT. It specifies CASSLFLRGTGELFF.

This chain uses TRBV13 with TRBJ2-5, with 10 bases matching TRBD1. Germline assignment: CDR1 PRHDT and CDR2 FYEKMQ (reference sequence). The V segment lost 6 bases and the J segment 3 bases; nucleotides outside the gene matches: 13. This CDR3 comprises 17 residues. The CDR3 bases are TGTGCCAGCAGTTTACACTCCGGGACAGGGGTGGAAGAGACCCAGTACTTC. Its protein is CASSLHSGTGVEETQYF.

The V gene is TRBV5-6, the J gene TRBJ2-5; TRBD1 matches 8 bases. The J segment lost 5 bases and the V segment lost 4 bases, leaving 7 bases of the junction unmatched. Germline CDR1 SGHDT, CDR2 YYEEEE. This CDR3 spans 14 amino acids. CDR3 sequence reads: CASSRLTGAETQYF. The CDR3 DNA sequence: TGTGCCAGCAGCAGGTTGACAGGGGCTGAGACCCAGTACTTC.

The J gene is TRBJ2-2, the V gene TRBV28; TRBD2 might be the D (5 bases). The CDR3 has 14 amino acids. Germline V gives CDR1 MDHEN, CDR2 SYDVKM. V was cut by 3 bases and J by 9 bases, with 14 bases left in between. The CDR3 is CASSFEGAYWELFF. CDR3 nucleotide sequence: TGTGCCAGCAGTTTTGAGGGCGCTTACTGGGAGCTGTTTTTT. The complete variable domain, with remaining parts taken from reference TRBV28 and TRBJ2-2, reads DVKVTQSSRYLVKRTGEKVFLECVQDMDHENMFWYRQDPGLGLRLIYFSYDVKMKEKGDIPEGYSVSREKKERFSLILESASTNQTSMYLCASSFEGAYWELFFGEGSRLTVL.

In its sample, this clonotype was seen once. The chain uses TRBV6-1 and TRBJ2-3; 10 nucleotides align to TRBD2. The germline gives CDR1 MNHNS, CDR2 SASEGT. V lost 8 bases to trimming and J lost 6 bases; unmatched junction nucleotides: 8. This CDR3 region has 14 residues. The CDR3 DNA is TGTGCCAGCCTAGGACTAGCGGCTACCGATACGCAGTATTTT. Protein product: CASLGLAATDTQYF.

The gene calls are TRBV28 and TRBJ2-7; D might be TRBD1 (6 bases). V was pared by 3 bases and J by 4 bases, with 13 bases between. The CDR3 runs to 14 residues. The V gene's germline CDR1 is MDHEN and CDR2 SYDVKM. The CDR3 is CASSFGDKLYEQYF. CDR3 DNA: TGTGCCAGCAGTTTTGGGGACAAGCTGTACGAGCAGTACTTC.

CDR3 sequence (DNA): TGTGCCAGTAGTCCGAGACCTATTCCCTCCTACAATGAGCAGTTCTTC. It codes for CASSPRPIPSYNEQFF. V and J are TRBV19 and TRBJ2-1; D not resolved. Germline values: CDR1 LNHDA, CDR2 SQIVND (reference sequence). The length of the CDR3 is 16 residues. V lost 5 bases, J lost 0 bases, and 14 bases lay in between.

V and J are TRBV11-1 and TRBJ2-7; TRBD1 might be the D (5 bases). Germline V gives CDR1 SGHAT, CDR2 FQDESV (reference sequence). The V end lost 5 bases, the J end lost 6 bases, and 17 bases lay between the germline ends. This CDR3 is built from 14 residues. For the CDR3, the DNA is TGTGCCAGCAGCCCCTCCTCCAGGGTTTTCGAGCAGTACTTC. Residues: CASSPSSRVFEQYF.

This clonotype has a handful of counts. This chain links TRBV6-5 with TRBJ2-7; D possibly uses TRBD1 or TRBD2 (5 bases each). The germline V gene has CDR1 MNHEY and CDR2 SVGAGI. The CDR3 loop spans 14 amino acids. Trimming left V 1 base short and J 6 bases short, with 13 bases between. The CDR3 DNA reads as TGTGCCAGCAGTTACTTGGGGGAGTTCGGCGAGCAGTACTTC. The encoded protein is CASSYLGEFGEQYF.

This clonotype turned up a few times. This chain connects TRBV29-1 to TRBJ2-1; 11 bases match TRBD1. Germline lookup yields CDR1 SQVTM and CDR2 ANQGSEA. This CDR3 has 17 residues. The trim removed 2 bases at V and 7 bases at J, leaving 13 bases unmatched. The CDR3 DNA follows: TGCAGCGTTGAACTGGGAGGTGGACAGGGGGCTGAGAATGAGCAGTTCTTC. It codes for CSVELGGGQGAENEQFF.

A few counts support this clonotype. CDR3 DNA sequence: TGTGCCAGCAACCGGGACAGATCACTCTCCTACGAGCAGTACTTC. This codes for CASNRDRSLSYEQYF. V and J are TRBV6-2 or TRBV6-3 and TRBJ2-7, with 7 bases lining up with TRBD1. The CDR3 sequence is 15 residues long. The V and J ends lost 7 bases and 0 bases, in that order; junction bases with no gene match: 9. The germline CDR1 and CDR2 sequences are MNHEY and SVGEGT.

V gene TRBV4-1 combines with J gene TRBJ2-3, with D uncertain. CDR3 size: 16 residues. V lost 4 bases to trimming and J lost 0 bases, with 14 bases between them. The V gene's germline CDR1 is MGHRA and CDR2 YSYEKL. In nucleotides, the CDR3 is TGCGCCAGCAGCCTCTCGGGCAAGTCTAGCACAGATACGCAGTATTTT. Translation gives CASSLSGKSSTDTQYF.

This clonotype was counted a few times. V and J are TRBV29-1 and TRBJ2-1; D is undetermined. Germline assignment: CDR1 SQVTM and CDR2 ANQGSEA. The ends were cut back, 8 bases at V and 4 bases at J, with 15 bases in the middle. The CDR3 covers 13 residues. The DNA for the CDR3 is TGCAGCTTACGAGTAGGGTCTTACAATGAGCAGTTCTTC. Its translation is CSLRVGSYNEQFF.

This clonotype was picked up many times. The chain combines TRBV20-1 with TRBJ2-1, with D possibly TRBD1 on 6 matching bases. Trimming cost V 4 bases and J 10 bases, with 17 bases left between them. Germline CDR1 and CDR2: DFQATT and SNEGSKA (reference sequence). This CDR3 spans 13 amino acids. The CDR3 DNA follows: TGCAGTGCTATAGGGACACCCCGAGGGGAGCAGTTCTTC. Translated, it gives CSAIGTPRGEQFF.

This clonotype has only a few counts. V usage is TRBV19 and J usage is TRBJ2-7, with D possibly TRBD1 on 5 matching bases. CDR3 length: 12 residues. CDR1 is LNHDA and CDR2 is SQIVND in the germline V gene (reference sequence). Trimming left V 5 bases short and J 3 bases short, with 8 bases between. The CDR3 sequence: CASSDRDYEQYF. In nucleotides, the CDR3 is TGTGCCAGTAGTGACAGAGACTACGAGCAGTACTTC.

This clonotype was seen only a few times. The chain carries TRBV7-9 and TRBJ2-5; 7 positions match TRBD1. Unmatched junction bases numbered 16, after V lost 4 bases and J lost 5 bases. Germline CDR1 is SEHNR and CDR2 is FQNEAQ (reference sequence). The length of the CDR3 is 17 residues. Here the CDR3 reads CASSSTLIKTGWETQYF. In DNA form, the CDR3 reads TGTGCCAGCAGCTCGACCCTTATCAAGACAGGGTGGGAGACCCAGTACTTC.

The chain joins TRBV28 to TRBJ2-1; 7 bases line up with TRBD1. CDR1 is MDHEN, CDR2 SYDVKM, per germline. V was pared by 3 bases and J by 4 bases, with 9 bases of the junction left unmatched. CDR3 length equals 16 residues. The CDR3 DNA reads TGTGCCAGCAGTTTTAGGGGGCGAGGGCTTTACAATGAGCAGTTCTTC. This gives the protein CASSFRGRGLYNEQFF.